This T cell receptor (beta chain) was identified in a study of identical twins. As concerns this clonotype: Its target is not known.

Study-level findings and limits: Where beta out-of-frame sequences were concerned, excess twin sharing was weaker. Zero-insertion results could be subject to partial confounding by invariant MAIT and iNKT cells.

V dropped 4 bases and J dropped 6 bases, with 15 bases sitting between them. In germline, CDR1 is SGDLS, CDR2 YYNGEE. CDR3 length: 14 amino acids. TCRdb called the 5' RACE reads again in MiXCR, with one record for every CDR3 protein. The sample consists of more than 600,000 distinct CDR3 sequences, around a sixth of them appearing once. Another study also made use of these data, one on T cells expressing NK-cell markers. That source notes: The CD3+CD56-NKG2C+ fraction of a handful of donors was also led by these clonotypes. No clear determination of HCMV specificity was made for expanded NKG2C+ T cell clones.

This chain connects TRBV9 to TRBJ2-3; possibly TRBD2 for D (5 bases). Material for sequencing was PBMCs. This sequence originates from a woman under 30 in good health. The DNA for the CDR3 is TGTGCCAGCAGCACGCAGTTAGGAGGCGATACGCAGTATTTT. This gives the protein CASSTQLGGDTQYF. The full variable domain, with the rest looked up from reference TRBV9 and TRBJ2-3, is DSGVTQTPKHLITATGQRVTLRCSPRSGDLSVYWYQQSLDQGLQFLIQYYNGEERAKGNILERFSAQQFPDLHSELNLSSLELGDSALYFCASSTQLGGDTQYFGPGTRLTVL.